The entry that follows covers one TCR beta chain sequence. Its antigen is still unknown. This specimen belongs to a study of cytomegalovirus exposure and HLA in healthy donors. Study conclusions and caveats: Rare TCR sequences predominated, though certain public TCRs were found in many donors. First-cohort TCR clusters were later found to tend to co-occur in the 120 validation repertoires. It was about 150 TCR beta chains that were listed as cytomegalovirus-associated.

The donors were members of the approximately 110-subject validation cohort (separate from the roughly 660-subject first cohort). CDR1 is SNHLY, CDR2 FYNNEI, per germline. Between the trimmed V and J ends, which lost 6 bases and 12 bases, there was a span of 14 bases. CDR3 length: 11 amino acids. Using immunoSEQ multiplex PCR, the repertoire was profiled, and TCRdb retains in-frame clones only, with some absent. This sample has some 64,000 clones, with 95% to 97% found just once. The receptor was isolated from a woman aged 18-30 years in good health and CMV-seronegative. V and J are TRBV2 and TRBJ1-2, with a tentative D call TRBD1 (5 bases). The source material was PBMCs. Here the CDR3 reads CASSGFREDTF. The CDR3 nucleotides read TGTGCCAGCAGCGGATTCAGGGAGGACACCTTC. The complete variable domain, with remaining parts taken from reference TRBV2 and TRBJ1-2, reads EPEVTQTPSHQVTQMGQEVILRCVPISNHLYFYWYRQILGQKVEFLVSFYNNEISEKSEIFDDQFSVERPDGSNFTLKIRSTKLEDSAMYFCASSGFREDTFGSGTRLTVV.